A selection of T cell receptor beta chains follows, all from one sample in a study of shared clonotypes between healthy human individuals. Generated by immunoSEQ multiplex PCR, the TCRdb table keeps only in-frame clones and is missing some. Of more than 2,000,000 clones listed, over 85% are singletons. The sample comprised naive CD4+ T cells from PBMCs. The receptor source for this set is a man younger than 30 in good health. Some clones in this sample may be carry-over from other donors' samples. Both conserved end residues are part of each CDR3. D genes are given only for firm matches. The listing skips clone size in some rows; elsewhere it reads once, few, many or a size class.

j_call: TRBJ2-1
d_call: TRBD2
clone_size: NA
v_call: TRBV19
cdr3_nt: TGTGCCACCCTCCAGGGAATTTCGCGGGAGGGCCGTGTCAATGAGCAGTTCTTC
cdr3_aa: CATLQGISREGRVNEQFF

j_call: TRBJ1-2
d_call: NA
clone_size: NA
v_call: TRBV9
cdr3_nt: TGTGCCAGCAGCGTAGGGGTCGGGGGCTACACCTTC
cdr3_aa: CASSVGVGGYTF

j_call: TRBJ2-1
d_call: TRBD1
clone_size: NA
v_call: TRBV12-5
cdr3_nt: TGTGCTAGTGGGAGGGGGCAATCATACAATGAGCAGTTCTTC
cdr3_aa: CASGRGQSYNEQFF

j_call: TRBJ1-3
d_call: NA
clone_size: NA
v_call: TRBV28
cdr3_nt: TGTGCCAGCAGGCGAGGAGAGAAAACTTTTGGAAACACCATATATTTT
cdr3_aa: CASRRGEKTFGNTIYF

j_call: TRBJ2-3
d_call: NA
clone_size: NA
v_call: TRBV6-6
cdr3_nt: TGTGCCAGCAGTTACGGCCTCGGGCTGGGCGGAGATACGCAGTATTTT
cdr3_aa: CASSYGLGLGGDTQYF

j_call: TRBJ2-5
d_call: NA
clone_size: NA
v_call: TRBV9
cdr3_nt: TGTGCCAGCAGTGAGGGGCATGCTTCCCCATCCCAAGAGACCCAGTACTTC
cdr3_aa: CASSEGHASPSQETQYF

j_call: TRBJ2-7
d_call: NA
clone_size: NA
v_call: TRBV11-2
cdr3_nt: TGTGCCAGCAGCTTAGAATATCAGGGCGGCGACGAGCAGTACTTC
cdr3_aa: CASSLEYQGGDEQYF

j_call: TRBJ2-5
d_call: NA
clone_size: NA
v_call: TRBV10-3
cdr3_nt: TGTGCCATTCGGTCCAATTGGGGGACCCAGTACTTC
cdr3_aa: CAIRSNWGTQYF

j_call: TRBJ1-4
d_call: NA
clone_size: NA
v_call: TRBV14
cdr3_nt: TGTGCCAGCAGCCGGAGTTGGGCAACTAATGAAAAACTGTTTTTT
cdr3_aa: CASSRSWATNEKLFF

j_call: TRBJ1-4
d_call: NA
clone_size: NA
v_call: TRBV19
cdr3_nt: TGTGCCAGTAGTATAGGAGGCAGACCAACTAATGAAAAACTGTTTTTT
cdr3_aa: CASSIGGRPTNEKLFF

j_call: TRBJ2-1
d_call: NA
clone_size: NA
v_call: TRBV29-1
cdr3_nt: TGCAGCATCAAGGGGCTAAACCATGAGCAGTTCTTC
cdr3_aa: CSIKGLNHEQFF

j_call: TRBJ2-7
d_call: NA
clone_size: NA
v_call: TRBV5-1
cdr3_nt: TGCGCCAGCAGCCGAACTACAGGGTTCTACGAGCAGTACTTC
cdr3_aa: CASSRTTGFYEQYF

j_call: TRBJ2-3
d_call: TRBD2
clone_size: NA
v_call: TRBV5-1
cdr3_nt: TGCGCCAGCAGCTACCCCGCCGAGAGGGGACTAGCGGGACAATCTCACGATACGCAGTATTTT
cdr3_aa: CASSYPAERGLAGQSHDTQYF

j_call: TRBJ1-1
d_call: NA
clone_size: few
v_call: TRBV23-1
cdr3_nt: TGCGCCAGCAGTCAGACAGGAAACACTGAAGCTTTCTTT
cdr3_aa: CASSQTGNTEAFF

j_call: TRBJ1-5
d_call: NA
clone_size: NA
v_call: TRBV2
cdr3_nt: TGTGCCAGCAGTGAAGAGGTCGATCAGCCCCAGCATTTT
cdr3_aa: CASSEEVDQPQHF

j_call: TRBJ1-3
d_call: NA
clone_size: NA
v_call: TRBV30
cdr3_nt: TGTGCCTGGAGTATGGGGCAGGGCTCTGGAAACACCATATATTTT
cdr3_aa: CAWSMGQGSGNTIYF

j_call: TRBJ2-3
d_call: NA
clone_size: NA
v_call: TRBV5-1
cdr3_nt: TGCGCCAGCAGCCGCAGGGTAGCGGGCACAGATACGCAGTATTTT
cdr3_aa: CASSRRVAGTDTQYF

j_call: TRBJ2-7
d_call: NA
clone_size: NA
v_call: TRBV5-1
cdr3_nt: TGCGCCAGCAGCTTGGAAGCGGCGCCCTACGAGCAGTACTTC
cdr3_aa: CASSLEAAPYEQYF

j_call: TRBJ2-3
d_call: TRBD1
clone_size: NA
v_call: TRBV25-1
cdr3_nt: TGTGCCAGCAGTGCCGGACAGGGAAGCACAGATACGCAGTATTTT
cdr3_aa: CASSAGQGSTDTQYF

j_call: TRBJ2-1
d_call: TRBD2
clone_size: NA
v_call: TRBV29-1
cdr3_nt: TGCAGCGTTGAGCATAGCGGGGGGAACAATGAGCAGTTCTTC
cdr3_aa: CSVEHSGGNNEQFF

j_call: TRBJ2-3
d_call: NA
clone_size: NA
v_call: TRBV9
cdr3_nt: TGTGCCAGCAGCGGTCGGGGGACAGATACGCAGTATTTT
cdr3_aa: CASSGRGTDTQYF

j_call: TRBJ1-2
d_call: TRBD1
clone_size: NA
v_call: TRBV6-5
cdr3_nt: TGTGCCAGCAGTCCAAAAAGGACAGGGAGGGCCGGCTACACCTTC
cdr3_aa: CASSPKRTGRAGYTF

j_call: TRBJ2-2
d_call: TRBD2
clone_size: NA
v_call: TRBV6-5
cdr3_nt: TGTGCCAGCAGTTACACTAGCGTTATCAGATCCGGGGAGCTGTTTTTT
cdr3_aa: CASSYTSVIRSGELFF

j_call: TRBJ2-7
d_call: TRBD2
clone_size: NA
v_call: TRBV5-6
cdr3_nt: TGTGCCAGCAGCTTGTATGGGCTAGCGGGAGTCTACGAGCAGTACTTC
cdr3_aa: CASSLYGLAGVYEQYF

j_call: TRBJ2-7
d_call: NA
clone_size: NA
v_call: TRBV5-6
cdr3_nt: TGTGCCAGCAGCGCAGGGGGACTCTTTTACGAGCAGTACTTC
cdr3_aa: CASSAGGLFYEQYF

j_call: TRBJ2-3
d_call: TRBD1
clone_size: once
v_call: TRBV27
cdr3_nt: TGTGCCAGCAGTTTCCGGGACAGGGCGGGCACAGATACGCAGTATTTT
cdr3_aa: CASSFRDRAGTDTQYF

j_call: TRBJ2-3
d_call: NA
clone_size: NA
v_call: TRBV30
cdr3_nt: TGTGCCTGGAGTATCGGGACACAGACCACAGATACGCAGTATTTT
cdr3_aa: CAWSIGTQTTDTQYF

j_call: TRBJ2-5
d_call: TRBD1
clone_size: NA
v_call: TRBV10-3
cdr3_nt: TGTGCCATCAGTGAGCCAAGGGGGCCCAACACAGGCTTGGAGACCCAGTACTTC
cdr3_aa: CAISEPRGPNTGLETQYF

j_call: TRBJ2-3
d_call: NA
clone_size: NA
v_call: TRBV2
cdr3_nt: TGTGCCAGTCGTTCGATGGTTAGCAAAGATACGCAGTATTTT
cdr3_aa: CASRSMVSKDTQYF

j_call: TRBJ1-2
d_call: NA
clone_size: NA
v_call: TRBV2
cdr3_nt: TGTGCCAGCAGTGTTGGAGGGGGCTACACCTTC
cdr3_aa: CASSVGGGYTF

j_call: TRBJ1-2
d_call: NA
clone_size: NA
v_call: TRBV7-9
cdr3_nt: TGTGCCAGCAGCAGAGGGTTAAAGCATGGCTACACCTTC
cdr3_aa: CASSRGLKHGYTF

j_call: TRBJ2-5
d_call: TRBD1
clone_size: NA
v_call: TRBV5-1
cdr3_nt: TGCGCCAGCAGCTTGGCCGGGGCAGGGGGCCGTGAGACCCAGTACTTC
cdr3_aa: CASSLAGAGGRETQYF

j_call: TRBJ2-1
d_call: TRBD2
clone_size: NA
v_call: TRBV28
cdr3_nt: TGTGCCAGTATGACATGGAGCGGGAGTCGGAATGAGCAGTTCTTC
cdr3_aa: CASMTWSGSRNEQFF

j_call: TRBJ2-3
d_call: TRBD2
clone_size: NA
v_call: TRBV5-1
cdr3_nt: TGCGCCAGCAGCTCACTAGCGGGAGTGGGCACAGATACGCAGTATTTT
cdr3_aa: CASSSLAGVGTDTQYF

j_call: TRBJ2-7
d_call: TRBD1
clone_size: NA
v_call: TRBV29-1
cdr3_nt: TGCAGCGTTGAAGACAGGGGGCGTTCCAACGAGCAGTACTTC
cdr3_aa: CSVEDRGRSNEQYF

j_call: TRBJ2-1
d_call: NA
clone_size: NA
v_call: TRBV7-2
cdr3_nt: TGTGCCAGCGGGGAACTTTACAATGAGCAGTTCTTC
cdr3_aa: CASGELYNEQFF

j_call: TRBJ2-1
d_call: NA
clone_size: NA
v_call: TRBV30
cdr3_nt: TGTGCCTGGAGTTCCCGGAATGAGCAGTTCTTC
cdr3_aa: CAWSSRNEQFF

j_call: TRBJ1-1
d_call: NA
clone_size: NA
v_call: TRBV25-1
cdr3_nt: TGTGCCAGCAGTGTTGAGGGGGGCCTGAACACTGAAGCTTTCTTT
cdr3_aa: CASSVEGGLNTEAFF

j_call: TRBJ2-1
d_call: TRBD1
clone_size: NA
v_call: TRBV25-1
cdr3_nt: TGTGCCAGCGCCGGGACAGGGCGGCCTGAGCAGTTCTTC
cdr3_aa: CASAGTGRPEQFF

j_call: TRBJ2-1
d_call: NA
clone_size: NA
v_call: TRBV11-3
cdr3_nt: TGTGCCAGCAGCCCCCTCAGGGGAGCGACTCAGTTCTTC
cdr3_aa: CASSPLRGATQFF

j_call: TRBJ2-7
d_call: NA
clone_size: NA
v_call: TRBV5-1
cdr3_nt: TGCGCCAGCAGCTTGGTGGGGGGATCAAACTACGAGCAGTACTTC
cdr3_aa: CASSLVGGSNYEQYF

j_call: TRBJ1-1
d_call: NA
clone_size: NA
v_call: TRBV7-9
cdr3_nt: TGTGCCAGCGGGGGAAGGGGGGTTACGAACACTGAAGCTTTCTTT
cdr3_aa: CASGGRGVTNTEAFF

j_call: TRBJ2-3
d_call: TRBD2
clone_size: NA
v_call: TRBV4-2
cdr3_nt: TGTGCCAGCAGCCAAGATCGAGCGGGAGGGCAAGATACGCAGTATTTT
cdr3_aa: CASSQDRAGGQDTQYF

j_call: TRBJ1-3
d_call: TRBD1
clone_size: NA
v_call: TRBV18
cdr3_nt: TGTGCCAGCTCAGATCGGAAAGGGGGCAGTGGAAACACCATATATTTT
cdr3_aa: CASSDRKGGSGNTIYF

j_call: TRBJ2-6
d_call: NA
clone_size: NA
v_call: TRBV18
cdr3_nt: TGTGCCAGCTCACCGTTTACAGGAGACTCTGGGGCCAACGTCCTGACTTTC
cdr3_aa: CASSPFTGDSGANVLTF

j_call: TRBJ2-7
d_call: TRBD2
clone_size: NA
v_call: TRBV5-8
cdr3_nt: TGTGCCAGCAGAAGGACTAGCGGGAGCTACGAGCAGTACTTC
cdr3_aa: CASRRTSGSYEQYF

j_call: TRBJ1-4
d_call: NA
clone_size: NA
v_call: TRBV28
cdr3_nt: TGTGCCAGCAGTTCCCGGACCGGTCTTAATGAAAAACTGTTTTTT
cdr3_aa: CASSSRTGLNEKLFF

j_call: TRBJ1-2
d_call: TRBD1
clone_size: NA
v_call: TRBV5-4
cdr3_nt: TGTGCCAGCAGCTTGGGCCCAGGGGGCGTCGGCTACACCTTC
cdr3_aa: CASSLGPGGVGYTF

j_call: TRBJ1-1
d_call: NA
clone_size: NA
v_call: TRBV7-7
cdr3_nt: TGTGCCAGCAGCAGAACCCGGGGGACTGAAGCTTTCTTT
cdr3_aa: CASSRTRGTEAFF

j_call: TRBJ2-5
d_call: NA
clone_size: NA
v_call: TRBV18
cdr3_nt: TGTGCCAGCTCACGGGGGCACCTCCAAGAGACCCAGTACTTC
cdr3_aa: CASSRGHLQETQYF

j_call: TRBJ2-7
d_call: TRBD1
clone_size: NA
v_call: TRBV29-1
cdr3_nt: TGCAGCGTTGAAGGGGACAGGAAGCAGTACTTC
cdr3_aa: CSVEGDRKQYF

j_call: TRBJ2-7
d_call: NA
clone_size: NA
v_call: TRBV19
cdr3_nt: TGTGCCAGTAGTATAGCCGGAAACTACGAGCAGTACTTC
cdr3_aa: CASSIAGNYEQYF

j_call: TRBJ1-3
d_call: NA
clone_size: NA
v_call: TRBV5-6
cdr3_nt: TGTGCCAGCAGCAAAGCGGGGGTTGACACCATATATTTT
cdr3_aa: CASSKAGVDTIYF